The text below deals with one T cell receptor (beta chain). No antigen is known for it. Researchers ran the PCR with 60 Vbeta and 13 Jbeta primers. This table comes from immunoSEQ multiplex PCR, and its TCRdb copy is limited to in-frame clones, with some not included. The repertoire has around 100,000 clones, approximately 69% of them found once; the top ten carry roughly 4.2%. The data were obtained in a study of cytomegalovirus exposure and HLA in healthy donors. Across the whole study: Genotyping showed roughly 81% of fewer than 500 donors falling in the Caucasian-associated ancestry cluster. Study-level results: Later analysis identified several of the most significant clusters that appeared linked to common viral pathogens. A later analysis associated some 18,000 TCR beta sequences with HLA alleles at a 0.05 false discovery rate. Analyzed later, most CMV-associated TCR beta chains appeared HLA-restricted.

From germline, CDR1 is LNHDA and CDR2 SQIVND (reference sequence). J gave up 9 bases and V 3 bases, and 7 bases lay outside the gene matches. The length of the CDR3 is 14 residues. The source of this sequence is a woman aged 40-49 years in good health and CMV-seropositive. This chain links TRBV19 with TRBJ2-1; the match to TRBD2 covers 8 bases. The specimen sequenced was PBMCs. The CDR3 sequence is CASSILGLAGEQFF. In nucleotides, the CDR3 is TGTGCCAGTAGTATCCTTGGACTAGCTGGTGAGCAGTTCTTC.